The rows below give T cell receptor beta chains drawn from one sample of a study of blood T cell repertoires in COVID-19. Sequencing was performed with immunoSEQ multiplex PCR; in TCRdb, only in-frame clones are kept and a portion is missing. This table holds approximately 90,000 clones, about 88% found once. The sequencing sample was made of peripheral blood. Every receptor here comes from a man over 45 with acute or convalescent COVID-19. CDR3s include the opening cysteine and the closing phenylalanine or tryptophan. The order of the fields is V gene, J gene, D gene, clone size, CDR3 protein, CDR3 DNA. D genes are given only for firm matches. Rows give clone size only sometimes, using once, few, many, or a class for an expanded clone.

>TRBV30|TRBJ2-3|TRBD2|once
CAWGKGAGGADTQYF
TGTGCCTGGGGGAAGGGAGCGGGGGGTGCAGATACGCAGTATTTT
>TRBV7-3|TRBJ2-1|-|-
CASSPAVRSSYNEQFF
TGTGCCAGCAGCCCAGCGGTCAGAAGCTCCTACAATGAGCAGTTCTTC
>TRBV30|TRBJ1-5|-|-
CAWQGRNSNQPQHF
TGTGCCTGGCAGGGGCGGAATAGCAATCAGCCCCAGCATTTT
>TRBV5-1|TRBJ2-1|-|-
CASSLSPRDSPFF
TGCGCCAGCAGCTTGTCCCCCCGGGACTCCCCGTTCTTC
>TRBV5-5|TRBJ1-6|-|-
CASSLAGVGNSPLHF
TGTGCCAGCAGCTTGGCAGGGGTCGGGAATTCACCCCTCCACTTT
>TRBV5-1|TRBJ1-1|TRBD1|-
CASSSDRPLLKLSF
TGCGCCAGCAGCTCGGACAGGCCCCTCTTGAAGCTAAGCTTT
>TRBV6-2/TRBV6-3|TRBJ2-1|TRBD2|-
CASSLAGGQNEQFF
TGTGCCAGCAGCTTAGCGGGGGGGCAGAATGAGCAGTTCTTC
>TRBV13|TRBJ1-2|TRBD1|-
CASSKRTGVNYGYTF
TGTGCCAGCAGCAAACGGACAGGGGTAAACTATGGCTACACCTTC
>TRBV5-4|TRBJ2-1|TRBD2|once
CASRPGGRNEQFF
TGTGCCAGCAGACCGGGGGGGCGCAATGAGCAGTTCTTC
>TRBV7-9|TRBJ1-5|TRBD1|-
CASSLGQDNQPQHF
TGTGCCAGCAGCCTAGGACAGGACAATCAGCCCCAGCATTTT
>TRBV9|TRBJ1-2|-|-
CASSVDLEGRGNYGYTF
TGTGCCAGCAGCGTAGACCTCGAGGGGCGGGGGAACTATGGCTACACCTTC
>TRBV12-3/TRBV12-4|TRBJ2-6|-|-
CASALGANVLTF
TGTGCCAGCGCACTGGGGGCCAACGTCCTGACTTTC
>TRBV4-2|TRBJ2-2|TRBD1|-
CASSPEGGNTGELFF
TGTGCCAGCAGCCCGGAAGGGGGCAACACCGGGGAGCTGTTTTTT
>TRBV7-5|TRBJ2-3|-|-
CVSPDRLTDTQYF
TGTGTTTCCCCGGACAGACTCACAGATACGCAGTATTTT
>TRBV3-1/TRBV3-2|TRBJ2-2|TRBD2|-
CASSQLAGGANTGELFF
TGTGCCAGCAGCCAACTAGCGGGGGGGGCGAACACCGGGGAGCTGTTTTTT
>TRBV5-1|TRBJ2-7|TRBD2|-
CASSSGLAYSYEQYF
TGCGCCAGCAGCTCGGGACTAGCATACTCCTACGAGCAGTACTTC
>TRBV18|TRBJ1-2|TRBD1|-
CASSRDRGLHDGYTF
TGTGCCAGCTCTCGCGACAGGGGGCTGCACGATGGCTACACCTTC
>TRBV7-9|TRBJ2-1|-|few
CASSPKFRVSVYNEQFF
TGTGCCAGCAGCCCGAAGTTCCGCGTATCCGTTTACAATGAGCAGTTCTTC
>TRBV6-5|TRBJ1-1|TRBD1|-
CASSYDRGGTEAFF
TGTGCCAGCAGTTACGACAGGGGAGGCACTGAAGCTTTCTTT
>TRBV7-8|TRBJ1-6|-|-
CASSLRGADSPLHF
TGTGCCAGCAGCTTACGTGGGGCAGATTCACCCCTCCACTTT
>TRBV2|TRBJ1-2|-|-
CASIPTGYGYTF
TGTGCCAGCATACCGACAGGCTATGGCTACACCTTC
>TRBV30|TRBJ2-7|TRBD2|-
CASGGGPYEQYF
TGTGCCTCCGGGGGGGGTCCCTACGAGCAGTACTTC
>TRBV7-2|TRBJ1-4|TRBD1|-
CASSPRRDRDEKLFF
TGTGCCAGCAGCCCTAGAAGGGACAGAGATGAAAAACTGTTTTTT
>TRBV3-1/TRBV3-2|TRBJ2-3|-|-
CASSQRGGANTDTQYF
TGTGCCAGCAGCCAGCGAGGGGGGGCTAACACAGATACGCAGTATTTT
>TRBV5-1|TRBJ2-1|TRBD1|-
CASSLVATGRVYNEQFF
TGCGCCAGCAGCTTGGTAGCGACAGGGCGAGTTTACAATGAGCAGTTCTTC
>TRBV18|TRBJ2-5|-|-
CASSLETQYF
TGTGCCAGCTCCCTCGAGACCCAGTACTTC
>TRBV28|TRBJ2-2|TRBD2|-
CASSPPGTILGELFF
TGTGCCAGCAGTCCCCCCGGGACTATTTTAGGGGAGCTGTTTTTT
>TRBV29-1|TRBJ1-1|TRBD1|-
CSAKQGALNTEAFF
TGCAGCGCAAAACAGGGGGCCCTGAACACTGAAGCTTTCTTT
>TRBV2|TRBJ1-1|-|-
CASVNRVAGTEAFF
TGTGCCAGCGTAAACAGGGTGGCCGGGACTGAAGCTTTCTTT
>TRBV12-3/TRBV12-4|TRBJ2-7|-|-
CASSLILYEQYF
TGTGCCAGCAGCTTGATACTCTACGAGCAGTACTTC
>TRBV5-6|TRBJ1-1|TRBD1|few
CASSPQGWTEAFF
TGTGCCAGCAGCCCACAGGGGTGGACTGAAGCTTTCTTT
>TRBV6-5|TRBJ2-7|TRBD1|-
CASSYSRTGFREQYF
TGTGCCAGCAGTTACTCGCGGACAGGGTTTCGCGAGCAGTACTTC
>TRBV30|TRBJ2-3|-|once
CAWSSTRVLEDTQYF
TGTGCCTGGAGTTCGACTAGGGTCCTAGAAGATACGCAGTATTTT
>TRBV21-1|TRBJ2-5|-|-
CASSTKKMTGYGETQYF
TGTGCCAGCAGCACGAAGAAAATGACAGGGTATGGGGAGACCCAGTACTTC
>TRBV30|TRBJ1-6|-|-
CAWSFRSTILDSPLHF
TGTGCCTGGAGTTTCAGGTCTACGATCCTGGATTCACCCCTCCACTTT
>TRBV5-6|TRBJ1-1|-|-
CASSLSRGVWDTEAFF
TGTGCCAGCAGCTTGAGCAGGGGCGTATGGGACACTGAAGCTTTCTTT
>TRBV7-3|TRBJ2-2|-|-
CASSIFYSGTDTGELFF
TGTGCCAGCAGCATATTCTATAGCGGAACGGACACCGGGGAGCTGTTTTTT
>TRBV30|TRBJ1-3|-|few
CAWAIHSYGNTIYF
TGTGCCTGGGCAATCCACAGTTATGGAAACACCATATATTTT
>TRBV18|TRBJ2-5|TRBD1|-
CASSPNRGLSETQYF
TGTGCCAGCTCACCTAACAGGGGGCTGTCGGAGACCCAGTACTTC
>TRBV27|TRBJ2-2|-|-
CASSPKAGGANTGELFF
TGTGCCAGCAGTCCCAAAGCCGGAGGGGCGAACACCGGGGAGCTGTTTTTT
>TRBV2|TRBJ2-7|-|-
CASSGEVYEQYF
TGTGCCAGCAGTGGAGAGGTATACGAGCAGTACTTC
>TRBV7-9|TRBJ2-1|TRBD2|-
CASSLGTSGKYEQFF
TGTGCCAGCAGCTTAGGGACTAGCGGGAAATATGAGCAGTTCTTC
>TRBV28|TRBJ2-2|TRBD1|once
CASRGQGGTGELFF
TGTGCCAGCAGAGGACAGGGCGGGACCGGGGAGCTGTTTTTT
>TRBV7-9|TRBJ2-1|TRBD2|-
CASSLRTSGSSYNEQFF
TGTGCCAGCAGCTTAAGGACTAGCGGGAGCTCCTACAATGAGCAGTTCTTC
>TRBV28|TRBJ2-5|-|-
CASRRVPETQYF
TGTGCCAGCAGGCGGGTCCCAGAGACCCAGTACTTC
>TRBV3-1/TRBV3-2|TRBJ2-3|TRBD2|-
CASSPEMGLAGVTSTDTQYF
TGTGCCAGCAGCCCTGAAATGGGACTAGCGGGGGTGACCTCCACAGATACGCAGTATTTT
>TRBV28|TRBJ1-2|-|-
CASISGDTLYGYTF
TGTGCCAGCATTTCCGGGGACACCCTCTATGGCTACACCTTC
>TRBV6-5|TRBJ2-1|-|-
CATRLGQYNEQFF
TGTGCCACTAGACTGGGGCAGTACAATGAGCAGTTCTTC
>TRBV6-6|TRBJ1-1|TRBD1|-
CASSWGQVNTEAFF
TGTGCCAGCAGTTGGGGACAGGTTAACACTGAAGCTTTCTTT
>TRBV7-2|TRBJ1-3|-|-
CASSLNPRGSGNTIYF
TGTGCCAGCAGCTTAAACCCCAGGGGATCCGGAAACACCATATATTTT
>TRBV7-9|TRBJ1-1|TRBD1|-
CASSLQGAMGTEAFF
TGTGCCAGCAGCTTACAGGGGGCGATGGGTACTGAAGCTTTCTTT
>TRBV5-1|TRBJ1-6|-|-
CASSLAGVNWNSPLHF
TGCGCCAGCAGCTTGGCAGGGGTTAATTGGAATTCACCCCTCCACTTT